This T cell receptor (beta chain) was obtained from a study of T cells expressing NK-cell markers. Study overall: Underlying the TCR beta repertoires were sorted CD3+CD56+NKG2C+, CD3+CD56+NKG2C- and CD3+CD56-NKG2C+ T cells. There were seven HCMV-seropositive donors and one seronegative donor among the eight sequenced.

One entry per CDR3 protein, without DNA, is what TCRdb gives after re-calling the 5' RACE reads. Listed are around 550,000 distinct CDR3 sequences; roughly 3.5% falls within the top ten. Material: blood T cells: a sorted CD56 or NKG2C T cell subset, CD4+ or CD8+ T cells, or bulk PBMC T cells (not recorded which). This sequence originates from a man aged 18 to 35 in good health.

The CDR3 reads CASSYSKGVTQYF. This chain joins TRBV6-5 and TRBJ2-5; TCRdb outputs TRBD1, but without DNA this stays unchecked. The CDR3 is made up of 13 amino acids. Germline CDR1 reads MNHEY; CDR2 reads SVGAGI.